Each of the 8 T cell receptor beta chains below was sequenced from the same sample in a study of CD8 T cells in ankylosing spondylitis. TCRdb re-called the 5' RACE reads with MiXCR, one entry per CDR3 protein. The top ten clones hold about two fifths of a sample with roughly 220,000 distinct CDR3 sequences, around 16% of them seen once. For these TCRs, the target antigens are not known. Study-wide findings and caveats: In ankylosing spondylitis blood, a motif of roughly eight highly homologous TCR beta variants appeared characteristic.

Sequenced input: blood, either unsorted or a sorted T cell fraction (not recorded which). These TCRs come from a male donor with ankylosing spondylitis.

This clonotype was recorded many times. The chain links TRBV11-1 to TRBJ2-7; TRBD1 might be the D (6 bases). The CDR3 extends over 19 amino acids. Germline V gives CDR1 SGHAT, CDR2 FQDESV (reference sequence). Trimming pared 3 bases from V and 2 bases from J, leaving 26 bases between. The CDR3 DNA reads TGTGCCAGCAGCTTCGTCAGGGGCGAAGTGAGCCTTGGGCCCTACGAGCAGTACTTC. It codes for CASSFVRGEVSLGPYEQYF.

The genes are TRBV27 and TRBJ2-2; unclear D gene. Per the germline V gene, CDR1 is MNHEY and CDR2 is SMNVEV (reference sequence). CDR3 size: 14 residues. V lost 3 bases to trimming and J lost 5 bases, with 10 bases between them. The CDR3 protein is CASSFIGSTGELFF. The CDR3 DNA follows: TGTGCCAGCAGTTTTATAGGGTCGACCGGGGAGCTGTTTTTT.

This clonotype was observed a few times. The rearrangement links TRBV6-2 or TRBV6-3 to TRBJ2-2; D not certain. The CDR3 sequence is 13 residues long. CDR1 and CDR2 from the germline V gene are MNHEY and SVGEGT. Trimming took off 0 bases at V and 6 bases at J, with 5 bases between the two ends. In DNA, the CDR3 is TGTGCCAGCAGTTACTCAGGACCCGGGGAGCTGTTTTTT. It yields the protein CASSYSGPGELFF.

This chain links TRBV20-1 with TRBJ2-3; 8 bases match TRBD2. The CDR3 spans 12 residues. The junction had 7 bases not matched to a gene; V was cut back by 5 bases and J by 9 bases. Germline assignment: CDR1 DFQATT and CDR2 SNEGSKA (reference sequence). The DNA for the CDR3 is TGCAGTGCTCCTCTGATAGCGGGAACGCAGTATTTT. Translating gives CSAPLIAGTQYF.

The genes are TRBV27 and TRBJ2-7, with unresolved D. The CDR3 contains 15 residues. Germline lookup yields CDR1 MNHEY and CDR2 SMNVEV (reference sequence). With 6 bases removed from V and 2 bases from J, the gap between germline ends came to 17 bases. This CDR3 is CASSPTAYPTYEQYF. The CDR3 DNA is TGTGCCAGCAGCCCAACAGCCTACCCGACCTACGAGCAGTACTTC.

The rearrangement links TRBV27 to TRBJ2-4, with TRBD2 matching 8 bases. The V gene's germline CDR1 is MNHEY and CDR2 SMNVEV (reference sequence). The CDR3 length is 14 residues. The V gene end was trimmed by 0 bases and the J gene end by 7 bases; junction bases not matched to a gene: 2. The chain's CDR3 is CASSLSSGKNIQYF. Written as DNA, the CDR3 is TGTGCCAGCAGTTTATCTAGCGGGAAGAACATTCAGTACTTC.

The chain links TRBV28 to TRBJ2-2; 7 bases are a match to TRBD1. The CDR3 runs to 14 residues. Germline CDR1 is MDHEN and CDR2 is SYDVKM. V was pared by 4 bases and J by 3 bases, with 2 bases of the junction left unmatched. The CDR3 DNA is TGTGCCAGCAGTTATACAGGGGACACCGGGGAGCTGTTTTTT. Protein product: CASSYTGDTGELFF.

The V call is TRBV15, the J call TRBJ2-1; D call uncertain. Germline lookup yields CDR1 LNHNV and CDR2 YYDKDF (reference sequence). This CDR3 contains 17 residues. Trimming removed 0 bases at V and 3 bases at J, with 15 bases between. The CDR3 spells CATSRDLEPPLYNEQFF. DNA of the CDR3: TGTGCCACCAGCAGAGATCTCGAACCTCCCCTCTACAATGAGCAGTTCTTC.